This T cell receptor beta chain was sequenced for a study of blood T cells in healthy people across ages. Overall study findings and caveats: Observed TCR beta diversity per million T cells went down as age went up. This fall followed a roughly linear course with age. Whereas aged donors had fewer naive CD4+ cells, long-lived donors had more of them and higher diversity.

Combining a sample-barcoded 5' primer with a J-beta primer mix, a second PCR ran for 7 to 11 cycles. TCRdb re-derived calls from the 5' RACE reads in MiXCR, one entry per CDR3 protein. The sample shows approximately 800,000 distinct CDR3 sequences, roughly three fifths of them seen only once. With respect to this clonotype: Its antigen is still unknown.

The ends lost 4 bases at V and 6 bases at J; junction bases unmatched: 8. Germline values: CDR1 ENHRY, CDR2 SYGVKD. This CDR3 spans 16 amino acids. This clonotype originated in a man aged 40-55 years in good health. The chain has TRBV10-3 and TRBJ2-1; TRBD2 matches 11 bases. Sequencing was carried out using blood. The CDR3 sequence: CAISGSGGGLGNEQFF. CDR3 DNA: TGTGCCATCAGTGGTAGCGGGGGGGGATTGGGCAATGAGCAGTTCTTC.